This is a list of T cell receptor beta chains from one sample in a study of T cell repertoires in cytomegalovirus infection. Each CDR3 protein gets one entry after TCRdb re-called the reads with MiXCR. The table lists more than 400,000 distinct CDR3 sequences, about a quarter of them singletons. The sequenced sample was PBMCs. These receptor sequences come from a human donor in good health (CMV status not recorded). Some clones in this sample may be carry-over from other donors' samples. Both conserved end residues are part of each CDR3. Each record gives: J gene, D gene, clone size, V gene, CDR3 protein, CDR3 DNA. A D gene is named only where the DNA matches it firmly. The size entry is marked missing in some rows and otherwise reads once, few, many or a size class.

>TRBJ1-4|TRBD1|NA|TRBV20-1
CSARTGFGTNEKLFF
TGCAGTGCCCGGACAGGGTTTGGAACTAATGAAAAACTGTTTTTT
>TRBJ2-1|NA|many|TRBV6-2/TRBV6-3
CASSGGTPPGNEQFF
TGTGCCAGCAGTGGCGGGACGCCCCCGGGGAATGAGCAGTTCTTC
>TRBJ2-1|NA|NA|TRBV7-2
CASSLAFDNEQFF
TGTGCCAGCAGCCTAGCTTTCGACAATGAGCAGTTCTTC
>TRBJ2-2|TRBD1|few|TRBV6-5
CASREQGAYTGELFF
TGTGCCAGCAGGGAACAGGGGGCATACACCGGGGAGCTGTTTTTT
>TRBJ2-3|TRBD2|few|TRBV6-5
CASRGLAPSTDTQYF
TGTGCCAGCAGGGGACTAGCTCCTAGCACAGATACGCAGTATTTT
>TRBJ1-4|NA|NA|TRBV4-2
CASSTRDNLEKLFF
TGTGCCAGCAGCACGAGGGACAATCTTGAAAAACTGTTTTTT
>TRBJ1-5|NA|many|TRBV7-2
CASSSAQGNQPQHF
TGTGCCAGCAGCTCCGCTCAAGGCAATCAGCCCCAGCATTTT
>TRBJ1-1|NA|few|TRBV7-2
CASSLTTQLNTEAFF
TGTGCCAGCAGCCTCACGACCCAACTAAACACTGAAGCTTTCTTT
>TRBJ2-1|TRBD2|NA|TRBV19
CASSIGGRVYNEQFF
TGTGCCAGTAGTATAGGCGGGAGAGTCTACAATGAGCAGTTCTTC
>TRBJ1-3|NA|few|TRBV7-2
CASSLGGTAIGNTIYF
TGTGCCAGCAGCTTAGGAGGGACGGCTATTGGAAACACCATATATTTT
>TRBJ2-2|NA|few|TRBV7-9
CASTEGTLAGTGELFF
TGTGCCAGCACCGAAGGGACCCTAGCAGGGACCGGGGAGCTGTTTTTT
>TRBJ1-2|NA|NA|TRBV10-3
CAINTAGAQPGGYTF
TGTGCCATCAACACGGCGGGGGCGCAGCCTGGCGGCTACACCTTC
>TRBJ2-1|TRBD2|NA|TRBV12-3/TRBV12-4
CASSYLAGVYNEQFF
TGTGCCAGCAGCTACCTAGCGGGAGTCTACAATGAGCAGTTCTTC
>TRBJ2-1|TRBD2|many|TRBV7-2
CASSASGGSSYNEQFF
TGTGCCAGCAGCGCCAGCGGGGGCAGCTCCTACAATGAGCAGTTCTTC
>TRBJ1-1|NA|few|TRBV7-9
CASSLRTDLNTEAFF
TGTGCCAGCAGCCTTCGGACAGACCTTAACACTGAAGCTTTCTTT
>TRBJ2-1|NA|NA|TRBV6-1
CAHRTDSYNEQFF
TGTGCCCACAGGACAGACTCCTACAATGAGCAGTTCTTC
>TRBJ1-2|TRBD1|many|TRBV7-2
CASSLDLSGGYGYTF
TGTGCCAGCAGCTTAGATTTGTCAGGGGGCTATGGCTACACCTTC
>TRBJ1-2|NA|many|TRBV7-2
CASSSGRYGYTF
TGTGCCAGCAGCTCAGGGCGGTATGGCTACACCTTC
>TRBJ1-5|NA|NA|TRBV12-3/TRBV12-4
CASSFAGDNQPQHF
TGTGCCAGCAGTTTTGCGGGGGACAATCAGCCCCAGCATTTT
>TRBJ1-1|NA|many|TRBV7-9
CASHAGRNTEAFF
TGTGCCAGTCACGCAGGGAGAAACACTGAAGCTTTCTTT
>TRBJ2-6|NA|once|TRBV29-1
CSVLFDGQPAANVLTF
TGCAGCGTTCTCTTCGATGGACAGCCTGCGGCCAACGTCCTGACTTTC
>TRBJ2-3|NA|NA|TRBV4-1
CASSQDPTVTQYF
TGCGCCAGCAGCCAAGATCCTACGGTGACGCAGTATTTT
>TRBJ1-1|NA|many|TRBV7-9
CASSTGGVTEAFF
TGTGCCAGCAGCACGGGGGGGGTTACTGAAGCTTTCTTT
>TRBJ2-7|NA|many|TRBV7-2
CASSLTFSSGLSYEQYF
TGTGCCAGCAGCTTAACCTTCAGTAGCGGCCTCTCCTACGAGCAGTACTTC
>TRBJ1-1|NA|NA|TRBV12-3/TRBV12-4
CASSVPRGDTEAFF
TGTGCCAGCAGTGTCCCCAGGGGCGACACTGAAGCTTTCTTT
>TRBJ2-7|TRBD2|NA|TRBV6-1
CASRPGLANSYEQYF
TGTGCCAGCAGACCGGGACTAGCGAACTCCTACGAGCAGTACTTC
>TRBJ2-3|NA|few|TRBV6-2/TRBV6-3
CASSYWTENTDTQYF
TGTGCCAGCAGTTACTGGACAGAGAACACAGATACGCAGTATTTT
>TRBJ2-1|NA|few|TRBV12-3/TRBV12-4
CASSPGRLISYNEQFF
TGTGCCAGCAGCCCCGGACGCCTTATATCCTACAATGAGCAGTTCTTC
>TRBJ1-4|NA|NA|TRBV24-1
CATSDPLGGEKLFF
TGTGCCACCAGTGATCCGCTCGGAGGCGAAAAACTGTTTTTT
>TRBJ2-4|NA|few|TRBV12-3/TRBV12-4
CASSLDPEGGLRNIQYF
TGTGCCAGCAGTTTGGACCCCGAGGGGGGGCTAAGGAACATTCAGTACTTC
>TRBJ2-5|TRBD2|many|TRBV7-9
CASSPMGGITTETQYF
TGTGCCAGCAGCCCTATGGGGGGGATTACGACGGAGACCCAGTACTTC
>TRBJ1-1|NA|many|TRBV7-2
CASSTPSTKGWGTEAFF
TGTGCCAGCAGCACTCCATCTACAAAAGGGTGGGGGACTGAAGCTTTCTTT
>TRBJ2-3|TRBD2|NA|TRBV5-1
CASSTGLAERDTQYF
TGCGCCAGCAGCACCGGACTAGCGGAACGTGATACGCAGTATTTT
>TRBJ1-1|NA|many|TRBV7-2
CASSPNSLGNTEAFF
TGTGCCAGCAGCCCAAACAGTCTTGGGAACACTGAAGCTTTCTTT
>TRBJ1-1|NA|NA|TRBV15
CATSRGGLVTEAFF
TGTGCCACCAGCAGAGGAGGGTTGGTCACTGAAGCTTTCTTT
>TRBJ2-2|NA|NA|TRBV12-3/TRBV12-4
CASNLRSTNTGELFF
TGTGCCAGCAATCTGCGGTCGACGAACACCGGGGAGCTGTTTTTT
>TRBJ2-1|TRBD2|NA|TRBV10-3
CATRPTSGSIYEQFF
TGTGCCACCAGGCCGACTAGCGGGAGTATCTATGAGCAGTTCTTC
>TRBJ2-1|TRBD1|NA|TRBV12-3/TRBV12-4
CASRGQGPRSYNEQFF
TGTGCCAGCAGGGGACAGGGACCGCGATCCTACAATGAGCAGTTCTTC
>TRBJ2-1|NA|many|TRBV7-2
CASSLRGYEQFF
TGTGCCAGCAGCCTGAGGGGTTATGAGCAGTTCTTC
>TRBJ2-7|TRBD1|few|TRBV10-3
CASRPGTGNYEQYF
TGTGCCAGCCGTCCCGGGACAGGGAATTACGAGCAGTACTTC
>TRBJ1-1|NA|NA|TRBV11-2
CASSSNSYTEAFF
TGTGCCAGCAGCTCCAACAGCTACACTGAAGCTTTCTTT
>TRBJ1-5|NA|NA|TRBV20-1
CSARDGVSNQPQHF
TGCAGTGCTAGAGATGGGGTTAGCAATCAGCCCCAGCATTTT
>TRBJ1-5|NA|NA|TRBV6-5
CASSYDSGRQPQHF
TGTGCCAGCAGTTACGATTCCGGGCGTCAGCCCCAGCATTTT
>TRBJ1-6|NA|many|TRBV7-2
CASSPLGRNNSPLHF
TGTGCCAGCAGCCCATTGGGACGGAATAATTCACCCCTCCACTTT
>TRBJ1-4|NA|few|TRBV12-3/TRBV12-4
CASSPTLRGEKLFF
TGTGCCAGCAGTCCAACCCTTCGGGGGGAAAAACTGTTTTTT